The rows below give T cell receptor beta chains drawn from one sample of a study of blood T cell repertoires in COVID-19. Libraries were prepared by immunoSEQ multiplex PCR; TCRdb keeps only in-frame clonotypes and omits some of them. The sample lists 250,000 to 300,000 clones, approximately 92% occurring once. Input material: PBMCs or T cells enriched from blood (not recorded which). The source is a woman aged 30 to 39 who had recovered from COVID-19. Each CDR3 is given with its conserved first and last residue. A D gene is named only where the DNA matches it firmly.

j_call	v_call	d_call	cdr3_aa	cdr3_nt
TRBJ2-7	TRBV5-6	TRBD1	CASSLAWTGNEQYF	TGTGCCAGCAGCTTGGCTTGGACAGGGAATGAGCAGTACTTC
TRBJ1-2	TRBV19	TRBD1	CASSAPGGGRGYTF	TGTGCCAGTAGTGCCCCAGGGGGAGGACGGGGCTACACCTTC
TRBJ1-1	TRBV9	TRBD1	CASSEGTGLNLGAFF	TGTGCCAGCAGCGAAGGGACAGGTCTGAACCTGGGAGCTTTCTTT
TRBJ2-5	TRBV11-1	NA	CASSVTGEETQYF	TGTGCCAGCAGCGTGACAGGAGAAGAGACCCAGTACTTC
TRBJ2-7	TRBV5-1	NA	CASSFAEAGAYEQYF	TGCGCCAGCAGCTTTGCGGAGGCAGGGGCCTACGAGCAGTACTTC
TRBJ2-6	TRBV30	NA	CAWTSGANVLTF	TGTGCCTGGACTTCTGGGGCCAACGTCCTGACTTTC
TRBJ2-1	TRBV27	NA	CASSSAGVSYNEQFF	TGTGCCAGCAGTTCCGCAGGGGTCTCCTACAATGAGCAGTTCTTC
TRBJ1-1	TRBV27	NA	CASRRGDSLGTEAFF	TGTGCCAGCAGGCGGGGCGACAGCTTGGGCACTGAAGCTTTCTTT
TRBJ1-2	TRBV28	NA	CASSGDYYGYTF	TGTGCCAGCAGCGGAGACTACTATGGCTACACCTTC
TRBJ1-2	TRBV28	NA	CASSLPTGINYGYTF	TGTGCCAGCAGTCTCCCGACAGGTATTAACTATGGCTACACCTTC
TRBJ2-4	TRBV10-3	TRBD1	CATGDRPTGVTNIQYF	TGTGCCACGGGGGACCGACCGACAGGGGTTACAAACATTCAGTACTTC
TRBJ2-2	TRBV7-9	TRBD1	CASSPVTGADTGELFF	TGTGCCAGCAGTCCGGTGACAGGGGCTGACACCGGGGAGCTGTTTTTT
TRBJ1-1	TRBV10-2	NA	CASIGGSNMNTEAFF	TGCGCCAGCATCGGGGGGAGCAATATGAACACTGAAGCTTTCTTT
TRBJ1-1	TRBV10-3	TRBD1	CAIRSGTDEAFF	TGTGCCATCAGATCTGGGACAGACGAAGCTTTCTTT